The clone carrying this TCR beta chain occurred a few times. As yet, its antigen is unknown. Gene labels here are mouse ones. Read sequence stops 4 residues before the CDR3 end, and the germline J gene provides the missing end. RNA was extracted and reverse transcribed into cDNA as the sequencing template. The assay was immunoSEQ multiplex PCR, and TCRdb's table has in-frame clones only and misses some. The sample is made up of approximately 300,000 clones, none counted only once. These data come from a study of CD8+ T cells in alopecia areata. Per germline, CDR1 GKSSPN and CDR2 SITVG. V was clipped by 5 bases and J by 3 bases; unmatched bases: 2. CDR3 size: 13 residues. Study-level results: Mouse data revealed clearer TCR sharing than patient data did, a gap possibly tied to HLA. Lesional scalp, notably in alopecia totalis/universalis, had clonality above that of normal scalp.

Cell sorting was performed on pooled cutaneous lymph node cells with CD4, CD8alpha, NKG2D, NKG2ACE and other markers. This chain joins TRBV31 and TRBJ2-2; 8 nucleotides match TRBD1. The sequence was collected from a C3H/HeJ mouse with alopecia areata. These mice share the MHC haplotype H2-k. Sequencing was carried out using CD4+ T cells sorted from a lymph node. The CDR3 here is CAWDRGHTGQLYF. The DNA read from the CDR3 is TGTGCCTGGGACAGGGGACACACCGGG.